A single sample is the source of the 6 T cell receptor beta chains below, sequenced in a study of T cells after yellow fever vaccination. TCRdb analysed the 5' RACE reads with MiXCR anew, one entry per CDR3 protein. The table records about 310,000 distinct CDR3 sequences, approximately 3.9% of them present only once. Sample: PBMCs, taken on the day of the yellow fever booster vaccination. The receptors here all came from a man between 18 and 35 years old who received the YFV17D yellow fever vaccine.

V is TRBV20-1 and J is TRBJ1-1; D remains ambiguous. The CDR3 is made up of 12 amino acids. The germline V gene has CDR1 DFQATT and CDR2 SNEGSKA (reference sequence). Trimming stripped 4 bases from V and 1 base from J, with 7 bases between. CDR3: CSAIGPNTEAFF. The CDR3 DNA follows: TGCAGTGCTATAGGTCCGAACACTGAAGCTTTCTTT.

The chain uses TRBV4-2 and TRBJ2-7, with TRBD2 matching over 10 bases. The CDR3 covers 16 residues. The V and J ends lost 1 base and 2 bases, in that order; junction bases with no gene match: 5. In germline, CDR1 is LGHNA, CDR2 YNFKEQ. CDR3 in amino acids: CASSQGLLAGTYEQYF. Written as DNA, the CDR3 is TGTGCCAGCAGCCAAGGGTTACTAGCGGGGACCTACGAGCAGTACTTC.

The rearrangement uses TRBV4-1 and TRBJ2-5; D is undetermined. The CDR3 has 15 amino acids. Looked up from germline, CDR1 is MGHRA and CDR2 is YSYEKL. V was trimmed by 2 bases and J by 3 bases, leaving 13 bases between them. CDR3 sequence reads: CASSQPELSEETQYF. CDR3 nucleotides: TGCGCCAGCAGCCAACCTGAACTAAGTGAAGAGACCCAGTACTTC.

This clonotype was seen more than once but under ten times. The rearrangement joins TRBV5-1 to TRBJ1-1; D gene unclear. Trimming took off 4 bases at V and 1 base at J, with 14 bases between the two ends. Germline CDR1 SGHRS, CDR2 YFSETQ. This CDR3 has 15 residues. The CDR3 spells CASSPILMPNTEAFF. In nucleotides, the CDR3 is TGCGCCAGCAGCCCCATATTAATGCCGAACACTGAAGCTTTCTTT. Full variable domain (outside the CDR3, taken from reference TRBV5-1 and TRBJ1-1): KAGVTQTPRYLIKTRGQQVTLSCSPISGHRSVSWYQQTPGQGLQFLFEYFSETQRNKGNFPGRFSGRQFSNSRSEMNVSTLELGDSALYLCASSPILMPNTEAFFGQGTRLTVV.

At least ten counts were recorded for this clonotype. Here the CDR3 DNA reads TGCGCCAGCAGCCAAGATCTACCCGGGGACAGGGAAGTAGACACTGAAGCTTTCTTT. Its translation: CASSQDLPGDREVDTEAFF. The chain couples TRBV4-3 to TRBJ1-1; 9 bases match TRBD1. The V segment lost 0 bases and the J segment 3 bases; nucleotides outside the gene matches: 14. CDR1 is LGHNA and CDR2 is YSLEER in the germline V gene. This CDR3 region has 19 residues.

This clonotype was counted at least ten times. This sequence joins TRBV5-6 and TRBJ1-4; D perhaps matches TRBD1 (6 bases). Trimming pared 1 base from V and 7 bases from J, leaving 11 bases between. Germline-derived CDR1 and CDR2 are SGHDT and YYEEEE. There are 14 residues in the CDR3. Here the CDR3 DNA reads TGTGCCAGCAGCTTGAGGGGGGTTGGTGAAAAACTGTTTTTT. Protein: CASSLRGVGEKLFF.